This paragraph covers one TCR beta chain sequence. What it binds is unknown. The data belong to a study of T cell repertoires in cytomegalovirus infection. MiXCR was run by TCRdb on the reads, yielding one entry per CDR3 protein. The sample has 650,000 to 900,000 distinct CDR3 sequences, roughly 28% seen once. This CDR3 region has 15 residues. The germline V gene has CDR1 MNHEY and CDR2 SMNVEV (reference sequence). The V end lost 4 bases, the J end lost 2 bases, and 12 bases lay between the germline ends. This material consisted of cultured CD8+ T cells from PBMCs, taken from culture after CMV antigen stimulation. The chain has TRBV27 and TRBJ2-1; D possibly corresponds to TRBD1 (6 bases). The sequence derives from a human donor in good health (CMV status not recorded). Some clones in this sample may be carry-over from other donors' samples. The CDR3 loop is CASSWAGVTYNEQFF. CDR3 coding DNA: TGTGCCAGCAGTTGGGCAGGGGTAACCTACAATGAGCAGTTCTTC.